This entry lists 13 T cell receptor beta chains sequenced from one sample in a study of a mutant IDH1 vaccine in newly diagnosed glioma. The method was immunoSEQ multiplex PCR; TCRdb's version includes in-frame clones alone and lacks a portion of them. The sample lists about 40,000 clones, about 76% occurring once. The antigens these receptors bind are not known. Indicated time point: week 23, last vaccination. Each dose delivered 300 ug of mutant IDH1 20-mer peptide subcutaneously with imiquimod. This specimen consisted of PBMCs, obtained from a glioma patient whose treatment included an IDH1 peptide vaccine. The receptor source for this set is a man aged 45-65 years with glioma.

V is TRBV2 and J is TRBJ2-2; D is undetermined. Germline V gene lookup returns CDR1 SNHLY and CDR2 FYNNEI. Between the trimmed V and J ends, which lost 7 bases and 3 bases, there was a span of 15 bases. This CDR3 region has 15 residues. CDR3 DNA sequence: TGTGCCAGCACCCAGATCCCGAGCGACACCGGGGAGCTGTTTTTT. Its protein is CASTQIPSDTGELFF.

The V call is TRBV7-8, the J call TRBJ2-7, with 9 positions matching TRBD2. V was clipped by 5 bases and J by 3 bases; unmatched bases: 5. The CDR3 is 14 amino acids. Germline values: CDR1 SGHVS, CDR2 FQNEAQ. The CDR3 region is CASSPLTSGYEQYF. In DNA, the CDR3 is TGTGCCAGCAGCCCTTTGACTAGCGGCTACGAGCAGTACTTC.

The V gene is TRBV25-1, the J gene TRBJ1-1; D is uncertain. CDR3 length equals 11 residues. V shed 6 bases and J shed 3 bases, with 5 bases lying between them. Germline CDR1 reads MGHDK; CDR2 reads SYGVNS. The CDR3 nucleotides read TGTGCCAGCAGGGTATACACTGAAGCTTTCTTT. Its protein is CASRVYTEAFF.

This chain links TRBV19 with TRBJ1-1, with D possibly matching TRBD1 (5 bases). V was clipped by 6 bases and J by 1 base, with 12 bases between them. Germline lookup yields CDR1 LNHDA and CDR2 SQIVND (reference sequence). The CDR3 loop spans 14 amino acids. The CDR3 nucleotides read TGTGCCAGTAGGAGCCGGGACCGGAACACTGAAGCTTTCTTT. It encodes CASRSRDRNTEAFF.

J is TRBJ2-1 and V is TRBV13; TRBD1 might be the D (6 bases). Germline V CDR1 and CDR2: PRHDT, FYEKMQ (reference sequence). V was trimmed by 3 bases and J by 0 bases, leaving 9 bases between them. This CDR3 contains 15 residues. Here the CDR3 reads CASSLGQSSYNEQFF. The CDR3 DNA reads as TGTGCCAGCAGCTTGGGACAAAGCTCCTACAATGAGCAGTTCTTC.

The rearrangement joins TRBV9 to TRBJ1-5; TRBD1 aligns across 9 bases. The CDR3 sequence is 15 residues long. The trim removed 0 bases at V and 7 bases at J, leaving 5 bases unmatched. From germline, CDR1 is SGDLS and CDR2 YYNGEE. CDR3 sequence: CASSVGGDRVQPQHF. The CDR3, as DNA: TGTGCCAGCAGCGTAGGGGGGGACAGGGTACAGCCCCAGCATTTT.

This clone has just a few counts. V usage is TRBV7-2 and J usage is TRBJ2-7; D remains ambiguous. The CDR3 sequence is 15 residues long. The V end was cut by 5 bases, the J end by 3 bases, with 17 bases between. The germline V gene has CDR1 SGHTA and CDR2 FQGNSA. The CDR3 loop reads CASSPEALPRYEQYF. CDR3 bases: TGTGCCAGCAGCCCTGAGGCCTTACCGCGCTACGAGCAGTACTTC.

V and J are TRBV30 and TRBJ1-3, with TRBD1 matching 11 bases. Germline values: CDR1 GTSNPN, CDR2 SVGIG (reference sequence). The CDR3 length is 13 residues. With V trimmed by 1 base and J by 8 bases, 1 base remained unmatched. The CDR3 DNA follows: TGTGCCTGGAGTGGGGACAGGGGGGACACCATATATTTT. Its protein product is CAWSGDRGDTIYF.

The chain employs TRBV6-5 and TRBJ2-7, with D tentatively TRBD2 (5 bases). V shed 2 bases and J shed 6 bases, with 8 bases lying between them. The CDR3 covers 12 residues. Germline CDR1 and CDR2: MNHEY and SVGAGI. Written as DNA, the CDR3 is TGTGCCAGCAGTTACAGAGGGCTCGAGCAGTACTTC. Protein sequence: CASSYRGLEQYF.

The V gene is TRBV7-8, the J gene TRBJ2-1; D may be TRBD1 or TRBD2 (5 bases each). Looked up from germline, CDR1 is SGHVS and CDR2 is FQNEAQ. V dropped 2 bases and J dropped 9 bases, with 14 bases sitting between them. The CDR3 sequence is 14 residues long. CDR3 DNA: TGTGCCAGCAGCTTAAGGGACCTCCCCCGTGAGCAGTTCTTC. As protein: CASSLRDLPREQFF. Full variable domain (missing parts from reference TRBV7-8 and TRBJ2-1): GAGVSQSPRYKVAKRGQDVALRCDPISGHVSLFWYQQALGQGPEFLTYFQNEAQLDKSGLPSDRFFAERPEGSVSTLKIQRTQQEDSAVYLCASSLRDLPREQFFGPGTRLTVL.

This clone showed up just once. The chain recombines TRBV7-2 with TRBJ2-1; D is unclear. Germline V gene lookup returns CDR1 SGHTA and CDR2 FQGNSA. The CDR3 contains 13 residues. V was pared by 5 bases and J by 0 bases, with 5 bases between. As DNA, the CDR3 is TGTGCCAGCAGCGTAGACTCCTACAATGAGCAGTTCTTC. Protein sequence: CASSVDSYNEQFF.

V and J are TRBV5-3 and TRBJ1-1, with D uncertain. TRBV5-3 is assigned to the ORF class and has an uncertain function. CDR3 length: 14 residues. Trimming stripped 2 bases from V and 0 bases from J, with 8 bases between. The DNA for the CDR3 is TGTGCCAGAAGCTTTAGAGACCTGAACACTGAAGCTTTCTTT. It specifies CARSFRDLNTEAFF.

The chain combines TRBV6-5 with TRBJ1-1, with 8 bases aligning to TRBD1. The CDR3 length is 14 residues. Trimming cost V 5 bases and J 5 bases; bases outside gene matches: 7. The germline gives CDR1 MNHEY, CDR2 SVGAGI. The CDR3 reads CASSIDRGGTEAFF. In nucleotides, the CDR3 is TGTGCCAGCAGTATAGACAGGGGAGGTACTGAAGCTTTCTTT.